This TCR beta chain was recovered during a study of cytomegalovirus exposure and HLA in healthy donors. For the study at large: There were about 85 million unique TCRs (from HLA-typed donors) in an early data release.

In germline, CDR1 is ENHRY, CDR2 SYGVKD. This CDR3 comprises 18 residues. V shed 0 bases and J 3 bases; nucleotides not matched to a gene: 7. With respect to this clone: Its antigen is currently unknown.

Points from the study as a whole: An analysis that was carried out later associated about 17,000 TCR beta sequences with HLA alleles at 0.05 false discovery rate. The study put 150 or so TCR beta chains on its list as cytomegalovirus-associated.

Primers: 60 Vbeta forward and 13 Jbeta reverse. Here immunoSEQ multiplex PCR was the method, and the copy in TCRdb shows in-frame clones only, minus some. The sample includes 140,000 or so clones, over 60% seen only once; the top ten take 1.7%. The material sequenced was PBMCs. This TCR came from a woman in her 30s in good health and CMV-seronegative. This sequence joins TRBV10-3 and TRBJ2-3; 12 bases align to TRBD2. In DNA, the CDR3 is TGTGCCATCAGTGAGTCTTCCGGGACTAGCGGGTCTACAGATACGCAGTATTTT. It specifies CAISESSGTSGSTDTQYF.